Listed here is a single T cell receptor (beta chain). This receptor's antigen is unknown. Per-base quality was not reported, and no clone a single base away is much larger than it. V is cut by 0 bases and J by 1 base, and the space between the germline ends is 13 bases. The CDR3 sequence holds 16 residues, the cysteine and phenylalanine included. The entry retains the CDR3 DNA only, 48 bases that are in frame from base 1. Per the germline V gene, ENHRY is the CDR1 and SYGVKD is the CDR2. Using the immunoSEQ hsTCRbeta Kit, TCR beta CDR3 regions were sequenced from DNA. As for how the authors treated the data: The ImmunoSEQ Analyzer was used to analyse the TCR sequencing data. T cell clonality was defined as 1 minus Pielou's evenness, calculated on productive rearrangements. T cell diversity was measured with the inverse Simpson index on productive templates. T cell density was expressed as TCR beta template counts normalized to usable DNA, with usable DNA estimated by amplifying and sequencing housekeeping genes. Two-sided Kruskal-Wallis tests were used to compare TCR metrics between histologic stages. TCRdb provides this immuneACCESS table in a form limited to in-frame rearrangements. Some clones are lacking; in checked studies, under half of them reflect an unresolved V gene, and why the rest are absent is not known. For V, J and clone size, that table is used; D and trimming come from the DNA. This sample has more than 6,000 clones in its table, and over 60% of those were observed once. The top ten hold 6% to 8% of the sample.

These data are taken from a study of immune evolution from preneoplasia to lung adenocarcinoma (dated by TCRdb to the early 2020s). Concerning the study at large: No AAH lesions showed HLA loss of heterozygosity, compared with 7% of AIS, 15% of MIA and under 35% of ADC lesions. Immune contexture across lung adenocarcinoma precursors and invasive adenocarcinoma was profiled using immune gene expression, TCR sequencing and multiplex immunofluorescence. Resected precursor lesions (AAH, AIS, MIA) and invasive adenocarcinomas were compared with paired morphologically normal lung tissue. The sample size was set by how many specimens were available, not by a prior power calculation. Whole exome sequencing and methylation data from the same cohort of nodules were integrated with the immune data. In total, the cohort included 50 to 60 patients with pulmonary nodules, all of whom underwent surgical resection. TCR sequencing data were obtained from under 60 patients. The study reported that fewer than 130 samples were used for TCR sequencing. POLYSOLVER was used to infer class I HLA alleles from exome data, and LOHHLA was used to detect allele-specific HLA loss. Overall study outcomes, separate from this receptor: All patients were from Japan and China, so applicability to Western populations was uncertain. Normal lung had the highest top T cell clone frequencies, and these frequencies appeared to fall progressively from AAH through AIS, MIA and invasive adenocarcinoma. Clonality was highest in normal lung, while later-stage lesions appeared to have lower clonality but higher T cell density and diversity. The findings reflected association rather than direct causation, and larger cohorts with long-term follow-up and longitudinal biopsies were considered necessary. Compared with EGFR-mutant or double wild-type lesions, KRAS-mutant nodules had the highest T cell clonality.

Patients underwent resection in Japan or China between about 2013 and 2017. The histologic diagnosis of each case was independently confirmed on H&E slides by two lung cancer pathologists. Macro-dissection after pathologic assessment enriched premalignant or tumor cells for nucleic acid extraction. FFPE tissue was used for DNA isolation with the AllPrep DNA/RNA FFPE Kit. This TCR was recovered from a person aged 60-80 years with lung adenocarcinoma. Sequencing input: FFPE lung adenocarcinoma in situ tissue. According to the study, the label for this sample's cell subset or site signals: preinvasive adenocarcinoma in situ (AIS). Recombination connected TRBV10-3 to TRBJ2-7; the D gene cannot be resolved reliably. The nucleotide sequence reads as follows: TGTGCCATCAGTGAGTCCGGCCTGTGGGGTTCCTACGAGCAGTACTTC. Its product reads: CAISESGLWGSYEQYF.